This T cell receptor (beta chain) was captured by sequencing in a study of cytomegalovirus exposure and HLA in healthy donors. The length of the CDR3 is 17 residues. Per the germline V gene, CDR1 is SGHTA and CDR2 is FQGNSA. V lost 2 bases, J lost 7 bases, and 11 bases stayed unmatched. 60 Vbeta and 13 Jbeta primers were used in PCR. Sequenced by immunoSEQ multiplex PCR; TCRdb stores in-frame clones only, minus some. The sample yields roughly 110,000 clones, over 70% seen once. This TCR derives from a male donor in good health and CMV-seropositive. Material: PBMCs. V gene TRBV7-2 combines with J gene TRBJ1-4; the match to TRBD1 covers 9 bases. CDR3 sequence reads: CASSLPGQGVSSEKLFF. CDR3 DNA: TGTGCCAGCAGCTTACCGGGACAGGGCGTATCAAGTGAAAAACTGTTTTTT.